The next 16 T cell receptor beta chains were all read from a single sample in a study of OX40 agonist ivuxolimab in advanced cancers. This table comes from immunoSEQ multiplex PCR, and its TCRdb copy is limited to in-frame clones, with some not included. The sample carries approximately 20,000 clones, roughly four fifths recorded once. The source was CD4+ or CD8+ T cells sorted from blood, collected in a trial of the OX40 agonist ivuxolimab. The receptors come from an adult with an advanced solid tumor such as melanoma, head and neck, liver or kidney cancer.

This chain connects TRBV7-9 to TRBJ1-5, with D possibly TRBD1 on 5 matching bases. The length of the CDR3 is 16 residues. Germline V gene sequence: CDR1 SEHNR, CDR2 FQNEAQ (reference sequence). V lost 0 bases and J lost 0, with 9 bases in between. CDR3 in DNA: TGTGCCAGCAGCTTAGCGAGGCAGGGTAGCAATCAGCCCCAGCATTTT. Amino acid sequence: CASSLARQGSNQPQHF.

The chain has TRBV11-3 and TRBJ2-3; TRBD1 might be the D (6 bases). Germline CDR1 SGHNT, CDR2 YENEEA. Trimming cost V 3 bases and J 2 bases, with 12 bases left between them. The CDR3 runs 15 residues. The CDR3 nucleotides read TGTGCCAGCAGCTTCAGGGGCCGGGACACAGATACGCAGTATTTT. This translates into CASSFRGRDTDTQYF.

CDR3 sequence (DNA): TGTGCCAGCAGTTTATCAGCCGGTAGCAATCAGCCCCAGCATTTT. This encodes CASSLSAGSNQPQHF. This chain uses TRBV27 with TRBJ1-5; D remains unclear. The CDR3 is 15 residues long. CDR1 and CDR2 from the germline V gene are MNHEY and SMNVEV (reference sequence). V lost 0 bases to trimming and J lost 0 bases, with 6 bases between them.

The rearrangement uses TRBV28 and TRBJ2-7; no definite D call. CDR3 length: 17 amino acids. Trimming removed 1 base at V and 3 bases at J, with 19 bases between. Germline CDR1 is MDHEN and CDR2 is SYDVKM. CDR3 in amino acids: CASSLLAYKGTNYEQYF. CDR3 bases: TGTGCCAGCAGTTTATTGGCCTACAAGGGAACGAACTACGAGCAGTACTTC. Complete variable domain (other parts from reference TRBV28 and TRBJ2-7): DVKVTQSSRYLVKRTGEKVFLECVQDMDHENMFWYRQDPGLGLRLIYFSYDVKMKEKGDIPEGYSVSREKKERFSLILESASTNQTSMYLCASSLLAYKGTNYEQYFGPGTRLTVT.

The V gene is TRBV29-1, the J gene TRBJ2-3; TRBD1 agrees at 9 bases. With V trimmed by 7 bases and J by 2 bases, 16 bases remained unmatched. Germline V gene lookup returns CDR1 SQVTM and CDR2 ANQGSEA. The CDR3 runs to 17 residues. The DNA of the CDR3 is TGCAGCGACTTACCCCCTCTGGGACAGGGATACACAGATACGCAGTATTTT. Its protein is CSDLPPLGQGYTDTQYF.

The chain employs TRBV7-2 and TRBJ2-3; weak D call: TRBD2 (6 bases). Deletions cut 4 bases from V and 2 bases from J, with 13 bases between. The CDR3 has 15 amino acids. The germline gives CDR1 SGHTA, CDR2 FQGNSA. CDR3 residues: CASSSEAGPTDTQYF. The DNA for the CDR3 is TGTGCCAGCAGCTCTGAGGCGGGGCCCACAGATACGCAGTATTTT.

A note on this clone: Relative to the germline gene, one junction end is altered; a read error may explain this. V and J are TRBV6-5 and TRBJ2-5; D gene ambiguous. The germline CDR1 and CDR2 sequences are MNHEY and SVGAGI. CDR3 size: 12 residues. DNA of the CDR3: TGTGCCAGCTCAGTTACGTGGGAAAGGGCACACTTC. Amino acid sequence: CASSVTWERAHF.

The chain is built from TRBV29-1 and TRBJ2-7, with D perhaps matching TRBD1 or TRBD2 (5 bases each). From germline, CDR1 is SQVTM and CDR2 ANQGSEA. This CDR3 is built from 13 residues. V shed 2 bases and J shed 7 bases, with 15 bases lying between them. This CDR3 reads CSVEQGPLGEQYF. CDR3 DNA sequence: TGCAGCGTTGAACAGGGACCCCTGGGGGAGCAGTACTTC.

This sequence joins TRBV7-3 and TRBJ2-1; weak D call: TRBD1 (5 bases). V gave up 5 bases and J gave up 3 bases, with 11 bases separating them. CDR3 length equals 14 residues. Germline CDR1 reads SGHTA; CDR2 reads FQGTGA. DNA of the CDR3: TGTGCCAGCAGCCCCCGACAGAGCTACAATGAGCAGTTCTTC. This sequence encodes CASSPRQSYNEQFF.

V and J are TRBV27 and TRBJ2-7, with 8 positions matching TRBD1. Trimming took 2 bases from V and 2 from J; bases not matched to a gene: 5. CDR1 is MNHEY, CDR2 SMNVEV, per germline (reference sequence). This CDR3 comprises 15 residues. In DNA form, the CDR3 reads TGTGCCAGCAGTTTAGGACAGGGCTATACCTACGAGCAGTACTTC. Translated, it gives CASSLGQGYTYEQYF.

The chain has TRBV4-3 and TRBJ2-7; TRBD2 agrees at 13 bases. CDR3 size: 16 residues. V was clipped by 0 bases and J by 4 bases; unmatched bases: 3. Germline CDR1 LGHNA, CDR2 YSLEER. CDR3 in DNA: TGCGCCAGCAGCCAAGATTGGACTAGCGGGAGTTACGAGCAGTACTTC. Its translation: CASSQDWTSGSYEQYF.

V is TRBV6-1 and J is TRBJ2-7, with 10 bases that match TRBD2. Unmatched junction bases numbered 1, after V lost 1 base and J lost 1 base. CDR3 length equals 15 residues. CDR1 is MNHNS and CDR2 is SASEGT in the germline V gene. Written as DNA, the CDR3 is TGTGCCAGCAGTGAAGAACTAGCGGGATCCTACGAGCAGTACTTC. Its protein product is CASSEELAGSYEQYF.

This clone has only one observation. The rearrangement joins TRBV7-2 to TRBJ2-1; 7 bases agree with TRBD1. The germline gives CDR1 SGHTA, CDR2 FQGNSA. V trimming: 1 base; J trimming: 12 bases; junction bases outside the gene matches: 3. There are 12 residues in the CDR3. The CDR3 sequence: CASSLGRQGQFF. CDR3 nucleotide sequence: TGTGCCAGCAGCTTAGGGCGACAGGGGCAGTTCTTC.

The chain joins TRBV28 to TRBJ2-7; 8 bases match TRBD2. V lost 4 bases and J lost 2; bases outside the gene matches: 16. Germline CDR1 and CDR2: MDHEN and SYDVKM. The CDR3 extends over 18 amino acids. This CDR3 is CASSYPGLGVQFAYEQYF. The CDR3 DNA reads as TGTGCCAGCAGTTACCCGGGACTAGGGGTCCAGTTCGCCTACGAGCAGTACTTC.

The chain couples TRBV5-1 to TRBJ2-1, with 9 bases lining up with TRBD2. Germline V gene data show CDR1 as SGHRS and CDR2 as YFSETQ. The CDR3 sequence is 16 residues long. The ends lost 4 bases at V and 5 bases at J; junction bases unmatched: 10. The CDR3 here is CASSIAASGVNNEQFF. The CDR3 nucleotides are TGCGCCAGCAGCATAGCAGCTAGCGGGGTCAACAATGAGCAGTTCTTC. Filled out from reference TRBV5-1 and TRBJ2-1, the complete variable domain reads KAGVTQTPRYLIKTRGQQVTLSCSPISGHRSVSWYQQTPGQGLQFLFEYFSETQRNKGNFPGRFSGRQFSNSRSEMNVSTLELGDSALYLCASSIAASGVNNEQFFGPGTRLTVL.

In this sample, this clone turned up a few times. The chain couples TRBV10-3 to TRBJ1-2, with D tentatively TRBD1 (6 bases). Germline CDR1 and CDR2: ENHRY and SYGVKD. Trimming left V 2 bases short and J 3 bases short, with 7 bases between. The CDR3 extends over 13 amino acids. CDR3 sequence reads: CAISERGDYGYTF. The CDR3 DNA reads TGTGCCATCAGTGAGAGGGGGGACTATGGCTACACCTTC.